The 10 T cell receptor beta chains presented below share a single source sample, sequenced in a study of cytomegalovirus exposure and HLA in healthy donors. Primers included in the PCR were 60 Vbeta and 13 Jbeta primers. The repertoire was sequenced with immunoSEQ multiplex PCR; TCRdb's copy has only in-frame clones and lacks some. Among approximately 140,000 clones listed, roughly three quarters were seen once. The sample was PBMCs. All receptors derive from a woman aged 60 to 75 in good health and CMV-seronegative.

The CDR3 DNA sequence: TGCGCCAGCAGCTTCACAGGGGGTGATGGCTACACCTTC. It yields the protein CASSFTGGDGYTF. The rearrangement links TRBV5-1 to TRBJ1-2; 8 positions match TRBD1. Germline V gene lookup returns CDR1 SGHRS and CDR2 YFSETQ. The CDR3 has 13 amino acids. The V gene end was trimmed by 2 bases and the J gene end by 6 bases; junction bases not matched to a gene: 3.

The chain employs TRBV2 and TRBJ1-2; the match to TRBD1 covers 11 bases. With V trimmed by 4 bases and J by 6 bases, 1 base remained unmatched. Looked up from germline, CDR1 is SNHLY and CDR2 is FYNNEI. The CDR3 covers 13 residues. DNA of the CDR3: TGTGCCAGCAGTGGGACAGGGGGCGATGGCTACACCTTC. Translated: CASSGTGGDGYTF.

The chain is built from TRBV7-8 and TRBJ2-7, with 10 bases that match TRBD2. CDR3 size: 17 residues. Per the germline V gene, CDR1 is SGHVS and CDR2 is FQNEAQ. J lost 4 bases, V lost 5 bases, and 14 bases had no gene match. The CDR3 reads CASSGIDERGGKYEQYF. CDR3 bases: TGTGCCAGCAGCGGAATCGACGAGCGGGGGGGCAAGTACGAGCAGTACTTC.

This rearrangement joins TRBV10-3 to TRBJ1-1; D is possibly TRBD1 (6 bases). The CDR3 runs to 14 residues. The germline CDR1 and CDR2 sequences are ENHRY and SYGVKD. V was shortened by 7 bases and J by 1 base, with 13 bases between the two germline ends. DNA of the CDR3: TGTGCCATCAACGCAGGGGCCGGGAACACTGAAGCTTTCTTT. It yields the protein CAINAGAGNTEAFF.

The rearrangement uses TRBV5-1 and TRBJ1-3; D is uncertain. V lost 2 bases to trimming and J lost 4 bases, with 7 bases between them. This CDR3 is 13 amino acids long. The germline gives CDR1 SGHRS, CDR2 YFSETQ. The chain's CDR3 is CASSFAQGNTIYF. The CDR3 DNA sequence: TGCGCCAGCAGCTTCGCCCAGGGAAACACCATATATTTT.

This chain joins TRBV7-9 and TRBJ1-5; 9 nucleotides align to TRBD1. The CDR3 contains 14 residues. The germline gives CDR1 SEHNR, CDR2 FQNEAQ (reference sequence). V was clipped by 4 bases and J by 8 bases; unmatched bases: 6. The CDR3 coding sequence is TGTGCCAGCAGCTCGACAGGGGGTTCTGAGCCCCAGCATTTT. This encodes CASSSTGGSEPQHF.

V is TRBV19 and J is TRBJ1-5, with TRBD1 matching over 11 bases. The V gene end was trimmed by 7 bases and the J gene end by 2 bases; junction bases not matched to a gene: 4. Looked up from germline, CDR1 is LNHDA and CDR2 is SQIVND (reference sequence). This CDR3 comprises 15 residues. CDR3 amino acids: CASTGQGAGNQPQHF. CDR3 coding DNA: TGTGCCAGTACCGGACAGGGGGCAGGCAATCAGCCCCAGCATTTT.

V usage is TRBV6-5 and J usage is TRBJ2-7; the match to TRBD1 covers 9 bases. V lost 5 bases to trimming and J lost 2 bases; unmatched junction nucleotides: 7. CDR3 length: 15 amino acids. The germline V gene has CDR1 MNHEY and CDR2 SVGAGI. CDR3 sequence (DNA): TGTGCCAGCAGTCAAGAGGGACAGGGCCCCTACGAGCAGTACTTC. Its protein product is CASSQEGQGPYEQYF.

The rearrangement links TRBV6-1 to TRBJ1-4; D unresolved. Trimming took 2 bases from V and 7 from J, leaving 11 bases between them. The CDR3 has 14 residues. From germline, CDR1 is MNHNS and CDR2 SASEGT. The CDR3 loop is CASSETGVSEKLFF. For the CDR3, the DNA is TGTGCCAGCAGTGAAACCGGGGTTAGTGAAAAACTGTTTTTT.

J is TRBJ1-5 and V is TRBV4-1, with D possibly matching TRBD1 (6 bases). The CDR3 is made up of 16 amino acids. Germline CDR1 is MGHRA and CDR2 is YSYEKL. Trimming left V 2 bases short and J 7 bases short, with 18 bases between. The CDR3 reads CASSQRGIEGSQPQHF. Here the CDR3 DNA reads TGCGCCAGCAGCCAAAGGGGGATAGAAGGATCACAGCCCCAGCATTTT.